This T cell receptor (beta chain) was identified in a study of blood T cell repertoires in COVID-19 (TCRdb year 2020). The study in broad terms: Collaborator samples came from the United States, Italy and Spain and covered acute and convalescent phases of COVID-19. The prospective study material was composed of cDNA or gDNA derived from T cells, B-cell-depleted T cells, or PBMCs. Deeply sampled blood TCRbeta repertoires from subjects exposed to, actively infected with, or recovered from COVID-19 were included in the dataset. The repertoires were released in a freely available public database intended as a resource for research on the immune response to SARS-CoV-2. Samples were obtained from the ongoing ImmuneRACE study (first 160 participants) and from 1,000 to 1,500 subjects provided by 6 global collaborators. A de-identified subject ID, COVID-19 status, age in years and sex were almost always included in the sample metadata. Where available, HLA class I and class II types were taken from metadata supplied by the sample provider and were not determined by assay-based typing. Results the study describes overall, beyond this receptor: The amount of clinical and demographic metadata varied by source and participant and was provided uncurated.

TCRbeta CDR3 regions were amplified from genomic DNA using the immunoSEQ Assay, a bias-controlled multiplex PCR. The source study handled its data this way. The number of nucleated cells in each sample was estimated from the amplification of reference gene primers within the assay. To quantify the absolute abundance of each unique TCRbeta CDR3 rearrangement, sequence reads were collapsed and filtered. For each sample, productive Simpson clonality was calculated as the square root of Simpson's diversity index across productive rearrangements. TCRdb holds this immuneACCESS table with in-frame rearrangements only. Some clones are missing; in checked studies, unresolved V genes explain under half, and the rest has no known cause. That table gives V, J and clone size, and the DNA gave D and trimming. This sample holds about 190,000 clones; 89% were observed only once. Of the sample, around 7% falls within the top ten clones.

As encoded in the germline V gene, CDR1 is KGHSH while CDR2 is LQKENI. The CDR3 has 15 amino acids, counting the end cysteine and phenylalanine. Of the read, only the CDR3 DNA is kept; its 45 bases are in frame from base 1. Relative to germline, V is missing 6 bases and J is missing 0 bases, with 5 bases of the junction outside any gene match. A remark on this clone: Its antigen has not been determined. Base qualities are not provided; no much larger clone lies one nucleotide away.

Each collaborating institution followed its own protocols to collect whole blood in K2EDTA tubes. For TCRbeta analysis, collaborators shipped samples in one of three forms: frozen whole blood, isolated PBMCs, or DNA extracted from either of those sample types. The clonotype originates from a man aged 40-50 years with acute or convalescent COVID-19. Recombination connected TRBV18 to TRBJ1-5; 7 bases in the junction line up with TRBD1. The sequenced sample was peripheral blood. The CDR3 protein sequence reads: CASSPGQRSNQPQHF. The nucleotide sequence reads TGTGCCAGCTCGCCGGGACAGCGTAGCAATCAGCCCCAGCATTTT.